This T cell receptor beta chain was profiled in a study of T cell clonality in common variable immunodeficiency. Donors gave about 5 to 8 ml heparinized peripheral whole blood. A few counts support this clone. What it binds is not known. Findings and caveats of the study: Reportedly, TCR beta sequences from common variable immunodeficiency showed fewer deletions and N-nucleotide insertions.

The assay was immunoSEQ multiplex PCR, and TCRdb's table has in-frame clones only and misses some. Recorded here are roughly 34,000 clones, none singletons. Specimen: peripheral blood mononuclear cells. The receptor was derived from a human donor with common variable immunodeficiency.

CDR3 DNA (partial): TGTGCCAGCAGCTTAGTAAACAGGGAGCAGCCC. Translation: CASSLVNREQP. The full CDR3 reads CASSLVNREQPQHF. This sequence joins TRBV7-2 and TRBJ1-5; tentative D call: TRBD1 (6 bases). Read sequence stops 3 residues before the CDR3 end, and the germline J gene provides the missing end. The V end lost 1 base, the J end lost 7 bases, and 11 bases lay between the germline ends. This CDR3 comprises 14 residues. The germline gives CDR1 SGHTA, CDR2 FQGNSA. Full variable domain (outside the CDR3, taken from reference TRBV7-2 and TRBJ1-5): GAGVSQSPSNKVTEKGKDVELRCDPISGHTALYWYRQSLGQGLEFLIYFQGNSAPDKSGLPSDRFSAERTGGSVSTLTIQRTQQEDSAVYLCASSLVNREQPQHFGDGTRLSIL.